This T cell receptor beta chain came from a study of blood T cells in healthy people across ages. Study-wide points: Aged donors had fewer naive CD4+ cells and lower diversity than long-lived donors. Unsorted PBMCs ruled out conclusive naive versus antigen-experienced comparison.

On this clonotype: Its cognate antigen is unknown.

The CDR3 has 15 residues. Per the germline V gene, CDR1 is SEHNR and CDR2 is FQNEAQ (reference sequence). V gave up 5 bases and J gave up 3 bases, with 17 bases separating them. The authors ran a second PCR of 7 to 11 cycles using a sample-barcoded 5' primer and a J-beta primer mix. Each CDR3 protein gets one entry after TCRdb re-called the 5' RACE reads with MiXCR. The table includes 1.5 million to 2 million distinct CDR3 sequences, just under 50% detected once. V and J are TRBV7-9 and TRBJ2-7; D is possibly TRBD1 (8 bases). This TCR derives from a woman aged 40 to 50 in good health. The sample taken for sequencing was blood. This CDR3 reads CASSRTGGVLYEQYF. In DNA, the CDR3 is TGTGCCAGCAGCCGCACAGGGGGGGTCCTCTACGAGCAGTACTTC.